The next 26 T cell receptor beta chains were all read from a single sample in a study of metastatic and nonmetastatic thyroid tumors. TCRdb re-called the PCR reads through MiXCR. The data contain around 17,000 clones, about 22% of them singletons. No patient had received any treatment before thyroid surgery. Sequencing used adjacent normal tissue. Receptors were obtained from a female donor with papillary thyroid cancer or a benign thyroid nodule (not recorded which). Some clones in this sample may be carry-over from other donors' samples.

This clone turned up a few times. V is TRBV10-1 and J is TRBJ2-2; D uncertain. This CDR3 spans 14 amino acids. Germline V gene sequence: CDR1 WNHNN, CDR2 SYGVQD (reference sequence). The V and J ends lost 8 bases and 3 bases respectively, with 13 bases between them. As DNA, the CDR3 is TGCGCCAGCGCTACTTCACCCTACACCGGGGAGCTGTTTTTT. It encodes CASATSPYTGELFF.

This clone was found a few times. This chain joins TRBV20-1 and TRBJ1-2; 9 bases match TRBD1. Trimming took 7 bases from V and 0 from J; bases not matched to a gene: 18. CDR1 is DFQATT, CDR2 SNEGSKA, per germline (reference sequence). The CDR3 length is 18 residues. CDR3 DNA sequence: TGCAGTGGCGATCTCCGAGGGACAGGGACAGGGACTAACTATGGCTACACCTTC. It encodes CSGDLRGTGTGTNYGYTF.

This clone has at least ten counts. In DNA, the CDR3 is TGTGCCAGTAGTACCGGGACTTCGGGGACCCAGTACTTC. Protein: CASSTGTSGTQYF. The chain links TRBV19 to TRBJ2-5; TRBD2 is a possible D gene (6 bases). Germline V gene data show CDR1 as LNHDA and CDR2 as SQIVND (reference sequence). Trimming pared 4 bases from V and 7 bases from J, leaving 13 bases between. This CDR3 contains 13 residues.

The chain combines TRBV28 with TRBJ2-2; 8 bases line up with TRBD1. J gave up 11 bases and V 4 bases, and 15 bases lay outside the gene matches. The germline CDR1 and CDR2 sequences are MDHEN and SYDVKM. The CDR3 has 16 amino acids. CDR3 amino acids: CASSCTDRVNTVELFF. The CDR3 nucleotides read TGTGCCAGCAGTTGTACGGACAGGGTGAACACCGTTGAGCTGTTTTTT.

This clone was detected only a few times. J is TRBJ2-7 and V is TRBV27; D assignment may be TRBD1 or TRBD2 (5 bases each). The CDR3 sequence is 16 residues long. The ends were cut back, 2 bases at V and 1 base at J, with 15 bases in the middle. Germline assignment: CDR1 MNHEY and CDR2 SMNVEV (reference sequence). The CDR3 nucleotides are TGTGCCAGCAGTTTAGGCCCGGGGCCGACATCCTACGAGCAGTACTTC. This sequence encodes CASSLGPGPTSYEQYF.

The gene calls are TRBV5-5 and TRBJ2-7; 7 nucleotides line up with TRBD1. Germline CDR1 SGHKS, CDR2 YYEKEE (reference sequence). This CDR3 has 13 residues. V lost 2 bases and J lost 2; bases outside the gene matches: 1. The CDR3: CASSFDRAYEQYF. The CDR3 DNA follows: TGTGCCAGCAGCTTTGACAGGGCCTACGAGCAGTACTTC.

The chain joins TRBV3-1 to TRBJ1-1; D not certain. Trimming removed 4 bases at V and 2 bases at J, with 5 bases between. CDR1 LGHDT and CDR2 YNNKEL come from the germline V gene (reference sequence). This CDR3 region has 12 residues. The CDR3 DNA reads TGTGCCAGCAGCCCAGGAAACACTGAAGCTTTCTTT. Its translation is CASSPGNTEAFF.

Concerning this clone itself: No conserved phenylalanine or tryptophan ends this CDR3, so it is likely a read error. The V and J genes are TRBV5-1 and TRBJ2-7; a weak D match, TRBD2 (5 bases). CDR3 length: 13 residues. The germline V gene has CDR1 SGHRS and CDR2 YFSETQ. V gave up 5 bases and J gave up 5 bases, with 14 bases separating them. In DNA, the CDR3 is TGCGCCAGCAGGAGTACAGAGACTAACGAGCAGTACCTC. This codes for CASRSTETNEQYL.

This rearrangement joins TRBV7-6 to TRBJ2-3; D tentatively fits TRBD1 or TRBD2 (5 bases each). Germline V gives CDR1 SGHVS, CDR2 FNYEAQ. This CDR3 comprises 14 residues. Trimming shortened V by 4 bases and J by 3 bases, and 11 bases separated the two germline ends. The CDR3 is CASSSGTGTDTQYF. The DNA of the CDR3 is TGTGCCAGCAGCTCCGGGACCGGGACAGATACGCAGTATTTT. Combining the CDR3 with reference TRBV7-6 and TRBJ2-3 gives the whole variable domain GAGVSQSPRYKVTKRGQDVALRCDPISGHVSLYWYRQALGQGPEFLTYFNYEAQQDKSGLPNDRFSAERPEGSISTLTIQRTEQRDSAMYRCASSSGTGTDTQYFGPGTRLTVL.

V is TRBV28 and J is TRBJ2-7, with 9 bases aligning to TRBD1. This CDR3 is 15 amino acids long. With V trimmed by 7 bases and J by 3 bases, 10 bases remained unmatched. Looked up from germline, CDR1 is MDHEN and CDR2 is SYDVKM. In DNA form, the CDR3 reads TGTGCCAGCACACACCCGGGACAGGGCATCTACGAGCAGTACTTC. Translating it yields CASTHPGQGIYEQYF.

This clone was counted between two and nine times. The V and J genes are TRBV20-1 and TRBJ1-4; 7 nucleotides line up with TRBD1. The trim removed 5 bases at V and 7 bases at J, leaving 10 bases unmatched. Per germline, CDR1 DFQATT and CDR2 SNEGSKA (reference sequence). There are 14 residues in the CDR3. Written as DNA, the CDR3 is TGCAGTGCTGGACCAAGACAGGGCGGTGAAAAACTGTTTTTT. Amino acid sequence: CSAGPRQGGEKLFF.

As DNA, the CDR3 is TGTGCCAGTAGTATACCCTCCGGGGAGCTGTTTTTT. Translated, it gives CASSIPSGELFF. This chain connects TRBV19 to TRBJ2-2; no reliable D call. Germline lookup yields CDR1 LNHDA and CDR2 SQIVND (reference sequence). The germline V and J ends were trimmed by 2 bases and 6 bases, with 4 bases remaining between them. CDR3 length equals 12 residues.

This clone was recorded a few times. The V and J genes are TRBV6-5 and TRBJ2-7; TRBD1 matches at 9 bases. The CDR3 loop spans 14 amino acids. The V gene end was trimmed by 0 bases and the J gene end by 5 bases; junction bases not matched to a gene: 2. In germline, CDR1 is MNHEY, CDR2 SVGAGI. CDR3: CASSYSDRGHEQYF. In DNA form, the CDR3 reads TGTGCCAGCAGTTACTCGGACAGGGGTCACGAGCAGTACTTC.

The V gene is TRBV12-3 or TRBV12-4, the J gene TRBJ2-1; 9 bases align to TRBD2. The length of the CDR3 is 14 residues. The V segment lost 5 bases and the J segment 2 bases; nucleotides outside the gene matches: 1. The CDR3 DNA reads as TGTGCCAGCAGTCCTAGCGGGACCTACAATGAGCAGTTCTTC. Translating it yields CASSPSGTYNEQFF.

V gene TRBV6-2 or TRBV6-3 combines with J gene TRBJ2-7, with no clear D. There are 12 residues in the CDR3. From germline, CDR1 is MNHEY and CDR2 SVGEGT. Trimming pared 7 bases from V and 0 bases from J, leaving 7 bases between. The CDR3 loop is CASIQSSYEQYF. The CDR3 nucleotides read TGTGCCAGCATCCAGAGCTCCTACGAGCAGTACTTC.

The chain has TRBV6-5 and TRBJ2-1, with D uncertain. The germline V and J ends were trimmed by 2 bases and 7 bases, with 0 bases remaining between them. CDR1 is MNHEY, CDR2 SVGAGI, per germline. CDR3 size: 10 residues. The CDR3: CASSYNEQFF. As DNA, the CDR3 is TGTGCCAGCAGTTACAATGAGCAGTTCTTC.

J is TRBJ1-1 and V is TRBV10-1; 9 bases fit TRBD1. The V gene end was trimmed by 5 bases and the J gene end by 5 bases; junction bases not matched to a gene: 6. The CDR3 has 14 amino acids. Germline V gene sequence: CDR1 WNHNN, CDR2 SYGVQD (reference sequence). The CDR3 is CASSTGTGWTEAFF. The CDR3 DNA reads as TGCGCCAGCAGTACTGGGACAGGGTGGACTGAAGCTTTCTTT.

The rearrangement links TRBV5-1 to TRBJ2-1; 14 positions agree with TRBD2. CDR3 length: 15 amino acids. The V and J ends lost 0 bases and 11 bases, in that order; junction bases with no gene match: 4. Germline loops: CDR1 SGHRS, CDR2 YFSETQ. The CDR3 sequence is CASSLAGTSGSKQFF. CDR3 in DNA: TGCGCCAGCAGCTTGGCCGGGACTAGCGGGAGTAAGCAGTTCTTC.

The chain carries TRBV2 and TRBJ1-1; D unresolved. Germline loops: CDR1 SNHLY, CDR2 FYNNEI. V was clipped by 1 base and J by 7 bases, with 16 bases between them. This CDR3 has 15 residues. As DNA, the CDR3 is TGTGCCAGCAGTGAAGGGGCAGTTATGCCAGGTGAAGCTTTCTTT. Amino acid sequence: CASSEGAVMPGEAFF.

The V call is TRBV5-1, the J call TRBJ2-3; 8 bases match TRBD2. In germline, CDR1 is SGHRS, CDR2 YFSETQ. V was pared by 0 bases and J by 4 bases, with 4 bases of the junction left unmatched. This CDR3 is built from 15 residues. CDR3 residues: CASSLEVAGSDTQYF. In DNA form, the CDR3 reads TGCGCCAGCAGCTTGGAGGTAGCGGGATCAGATACGCAGTATTTT.

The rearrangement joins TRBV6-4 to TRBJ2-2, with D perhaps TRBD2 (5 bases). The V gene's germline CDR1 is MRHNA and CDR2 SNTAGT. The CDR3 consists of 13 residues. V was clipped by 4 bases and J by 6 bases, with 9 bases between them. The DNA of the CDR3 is TGTGCCAGCAGTGTCGGGATGGCCGGGGAGCTGTTTTTT. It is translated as CASSVGMAGELFF.

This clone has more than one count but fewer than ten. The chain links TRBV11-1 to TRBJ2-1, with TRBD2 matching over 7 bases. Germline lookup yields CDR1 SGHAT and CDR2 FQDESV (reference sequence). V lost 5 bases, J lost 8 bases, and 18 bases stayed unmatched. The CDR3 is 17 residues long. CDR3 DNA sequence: TGTGCCAGCAGCCCCAGGACGGGCGGGGGAATAGGGGATGAGCAGTTCTTC. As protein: CASSPRTGGGIGDEQFF.

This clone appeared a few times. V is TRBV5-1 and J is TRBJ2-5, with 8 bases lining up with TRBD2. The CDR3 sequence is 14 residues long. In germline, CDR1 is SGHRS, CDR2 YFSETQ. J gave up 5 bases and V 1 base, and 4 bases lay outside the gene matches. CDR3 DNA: TGCGCCAGCAGCTTGTGGGCGGGAGGTGAGACCCAGTACTTC. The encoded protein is CASSLWAGGETQYF.

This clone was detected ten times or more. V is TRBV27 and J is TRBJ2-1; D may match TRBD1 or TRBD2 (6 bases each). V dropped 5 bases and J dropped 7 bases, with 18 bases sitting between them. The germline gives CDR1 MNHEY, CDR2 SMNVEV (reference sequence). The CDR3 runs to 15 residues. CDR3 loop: CASSPQLRGGNEQFF. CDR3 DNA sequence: TGTGCCAGCAGTCCGCAACTACGAGGGGGGAATGAGCAGTTCTTC.

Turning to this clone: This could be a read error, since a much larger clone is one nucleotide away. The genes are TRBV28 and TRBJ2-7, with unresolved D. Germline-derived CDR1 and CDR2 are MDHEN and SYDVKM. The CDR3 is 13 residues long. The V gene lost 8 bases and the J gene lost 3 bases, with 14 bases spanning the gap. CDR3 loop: CASVISADYEQYF. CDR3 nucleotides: TGTGCCAGCGTAATAAGTGCAGACTACGAGCAGTACTTC.

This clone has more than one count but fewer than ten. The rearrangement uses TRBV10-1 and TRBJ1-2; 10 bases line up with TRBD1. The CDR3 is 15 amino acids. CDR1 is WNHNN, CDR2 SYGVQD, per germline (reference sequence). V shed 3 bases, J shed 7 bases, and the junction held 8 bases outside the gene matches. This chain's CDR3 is CASSEPPGQGCGYTF. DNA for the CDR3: TGCGCCAGCAGTGAACCCCCGGGACAGGGGTGTGGCTACACCTTC.